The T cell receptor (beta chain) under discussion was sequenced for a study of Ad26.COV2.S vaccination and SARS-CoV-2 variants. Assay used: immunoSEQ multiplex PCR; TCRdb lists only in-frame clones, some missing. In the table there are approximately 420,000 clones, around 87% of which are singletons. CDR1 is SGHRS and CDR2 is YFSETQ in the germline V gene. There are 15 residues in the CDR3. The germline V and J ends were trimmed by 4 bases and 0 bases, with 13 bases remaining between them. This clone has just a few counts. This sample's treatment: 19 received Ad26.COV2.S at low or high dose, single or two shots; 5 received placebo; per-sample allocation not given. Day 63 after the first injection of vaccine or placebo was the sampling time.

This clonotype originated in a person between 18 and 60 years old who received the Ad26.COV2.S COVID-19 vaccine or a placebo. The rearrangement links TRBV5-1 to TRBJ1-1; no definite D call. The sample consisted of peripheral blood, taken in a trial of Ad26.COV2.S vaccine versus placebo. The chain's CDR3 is CASSMSGLLNTEAFF. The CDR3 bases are TGCGCCAGCAGCATGAGTGGGCTGCTGAACACTGAAGCTTTCTTT.